Reported below is one T cell receptor beta chain. Its antigen is unknown. The data stem from a study of tumor-infiltrating lymphocytes in localized non-small cell lung cancer. Assay used: immunoSEQ multiplex PCR; TCRdb lists only in-frame clones, some missing. The data hold 10,000 or so clones, with 72% observed a single time. Study findings and constraints: T-cell fraction did not differ between immunotypes IM1 and IM2.

The origin of this receptor is a human donor with non-small cell lung cancer. Sequencing was done on a sample of lung tumor tissue.

CDR3 DNA sequence: TGTGCCAGCAGCGAGACATCAGGGGGAGAGACCCAGTACTTC. This gives the protein CASSETSGGETQYF. This rearrangement joins TRBV7-6 to TRBJ2-5, with TRBD1 matching 7 bases. The J segment lost 4 bases and the V segment lost 5 bases, leaving 7 bases of the junction unmatched. Per the germline V gene, CDR1 is SGHVS and CDR2 is FNYEAQ. The length of the CDR3 is 14 residues.